This T cell receptor (beta chain) was identified in a study of blood T cell repertoires in COVID-19. Background on the study: Acute and convalescent COVID-19 samples came from the United States, Italy and Spain. T cells, B-cell-depleted T cells, or PBMCs supplied cDNA or gDNA.

CDR3 length: 15 residues. The germline V and J ends were trimmed by 3 bases and 6 bases, with 15 bases remaining between them. CDR1 and CDR2 (germline): SGDLS, YYNGEE. Under the authors' procedure: Estimated nucleated cell counts came from reference gene primer amplification. TCRdb's copy holds only in-frame clones and misses some; the assay was immunoSEQ multiplex PCR. V, J and clone size reflect that table, while D and trimming were determined from the DNA. The sample lists 250,000 to 300,000 clones; about 86% were seen once. The chain recombines TRBV9 with TRBJ1-4, with D maybe TRBD1 (5 bases). Specimen: peripheral blood. The clonotype originates from a young man with active or convalescent COVID-19. The CDR3: CASSASQGGDEKLFF. The CDR3 region has the DNA TGTGCCAGCAGCGCCAGCCAGGGTGGGGATGAAAAACTGTTTTTT.